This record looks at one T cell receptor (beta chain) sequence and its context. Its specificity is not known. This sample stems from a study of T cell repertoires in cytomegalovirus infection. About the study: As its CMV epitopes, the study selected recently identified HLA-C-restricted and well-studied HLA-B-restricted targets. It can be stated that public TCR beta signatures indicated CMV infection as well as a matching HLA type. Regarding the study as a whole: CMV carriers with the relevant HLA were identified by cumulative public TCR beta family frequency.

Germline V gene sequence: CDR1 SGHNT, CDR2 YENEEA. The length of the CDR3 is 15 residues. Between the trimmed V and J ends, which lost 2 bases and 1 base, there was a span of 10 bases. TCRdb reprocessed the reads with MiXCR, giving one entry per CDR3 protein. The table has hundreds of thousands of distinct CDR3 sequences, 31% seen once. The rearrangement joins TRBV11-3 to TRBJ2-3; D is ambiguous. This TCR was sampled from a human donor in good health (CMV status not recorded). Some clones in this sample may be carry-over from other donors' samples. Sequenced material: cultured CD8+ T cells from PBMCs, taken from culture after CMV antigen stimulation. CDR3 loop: CASSLYQDRTDTQYF. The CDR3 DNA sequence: TGTGCCAGCAGCTTATACCAGGACCGCACAGATACGCAGTATTTT.